This T cell receptor (beta chain) was sequenced for a study of shared clonotypes between healthy human individuals. This CDR3 has 13 residues. Germline trimming cut 0 bases from V and 4 bases from J; bases unmatched to any gene: 0. Germline loops: CDR1 SGHNT, CDR2 YYREEE (reference sequence). CD45RO negativity and positive selection for CCR7 defined naive CD8 cells, a population that excluded terminally differentiated effector memory CD45RA+ cells. Generated by immunoSEQ multiplex PCR, the TCRdb table keeps only in-frame clones and is missing some. This table holds around 1,900,000 clones, around 93% found once.

Source material: naive CD8+ T cells from PBMCs. The gene calls are TRBV5-4 and TRBJ1-2; 7 bases match TRBD1. This receptor was identified in a man younger than 35 in good health. Some clones in this sample may be carry-over from other donors' samples. CDR3 DNA sequence: TGTGCCAGCAGCTTGGGGGACAGCTATGGCTACACCTTC. Amino acid sequence: CASSLGDSYGYTF. Combining the CDR3 with reference TRBV5-4 and TRBJ1-2 gives the whole variable domain ETGVTQSPTHLIKTRGQQVTLRCSSQSGHNTVSWYQQALGQGPQFIFQYYREEENGRGNFPPRFSGLQFPNYSSELNVNALELDDSALYLCASSLGDSYGYTFGSGTRLTVV.